The clone carrying this T cell receptor (beta chain) has a count of ten or more. This sample stems from a study of blood T cells in healthy people across ages. Together with a sample-barcoded 5' primer, a J-beta primer mix was included in a second PCR lasting about 6 to 11 cycles. Using its own MiXCR run on the 5' RACE reads, TCRdb lists one record per CDR3 protein. The profile shows approximately 800,000 distinct CDR3 sequences, about 26% of them singletons. The same specimen was also included in a second study, on T cells of mothers and their children.

The sample taken for sequencing was blood. This TCR was sampled from a boy aged 5-17 years in good health.

The CDR3 region is CASSLRQGGSYEQYF. The CDR3 DNA is TGTGCCAGCAGTTTAAGACAGGGGGGCTCCTACGAGCAGTACTTC. This chain connects TRBV27 to TRBJ2-7; TRBD1 matches 9 bases. Germline V CDR1 and CDR2: MNHEY, SMNVEV (reference sequence). With 2 bases clipped from V and 0 bases from J, the junction kept 2 bases outside the gene matches. The CDR3 is made up of 15 amino acids.